This paragraph reports one TCR beta chain. Its target is not known. Clones were read by immunoSEQ multiplex PCR, and TCRdb kept only the in-frame ones, dropping some. The data contain 30,000 to 35,000 clones, about 89% of them seen just once; the ten biggest clones take up less than 55%. The data derive from a study of T cell responses to AZD1222 COVID-19 vaccine. The CDR3 sequence is 15 residues long. Germline CDR1 is MNHNS and CDR2 is SASEGT. V was pared by 0 bases and J by 2 bases, with 8 bases between. Study-wide results and limits: Donors were largely white British and mainly female; clonal diversity was possibly underestimated.

Material: peripheral blood, obtained on day 0 of AZD1222 vaccination. The chain combines TRBV6-1 with TRBJ1-3; tentatively, D is TRBD1 (5 bases). This TCR was sampled from an adult in good health. The CDR3 sequence is CASSEAPRAGNTIYF. The CDR3, as DNA: TGTGCCAGCAGTGAAGCGCCCAGGGCTGGAAACACCATATATTTT.